This T cell receptor (beta chain) was recorded in a study of regulatory T cells in long-lasting Graves disease. There are 15 residues in the CDR3. Trimming took off 0 bases at V and 8 bases at J, with 15 bases between the two ends. Looked up from germline, CDR1 is SGHRS and CDR2 is YFSETQ. Construction of TCR beta libraries relied on iRepertoire HTBI primers and on Arm-PCR targeting CDR3 regions. TCRdb analysed the multiplex PCR reads with MiXCR anew, one entry per CDR3 protein. The sample lists a few hundred thousand distinct CDR3 sequences; roughly 21% were seen once. Time point noted: persistent/refractory GD, antithyroid drugs over 5 years with positive TRAb. Extracted RNA from PBMCs served as the source of the TCR library.

The sequencing used peripheral blood mononuclear cells (PBMCs), collected when the disease was refractory, from a patient treated with antithyroid drugs. This receptor was obtained from a female donor with Graves disease. The chain combines TRBV5-1 with TRBJ2-4; D possibly corresponds to TRBD2 (5 bases). CDR3 sequence: CASSLGWSVRDIQYF. The CDR3 DNA reads TGCGCCAGCAGCTTGGGCTGGTCTGTGAGGGACATTCAGTACTTC.